The entry below gives a single T cell receptor beta chain sequence along with its context. Its matching antigen is unknown. The sample is drawn from a study of OX40 agonist ivuxolimab in advanced cancers. Study observations and caveats: Those patients achieving a partial response at 0.1-3.0 mg/kg showed among the lowest clonal expansion. The specificity for antigen of the expanded peripheral T cells was not determined.

This CDR3 spans 14 amino acids. Germline V lookup: CDR1 SGHNT, CDR2 YYREEE (reference sequence). Trimming cost V 0 bases and J 4 bases, with 10 bases left between them. TCRdb keeps only in-frame clones here, not all; method: immunoSEQ multiplex PCR. The sample has approximately 15,000 clones, just over 70% seen once; the top ten hold around 35%. The genes are TRBV5-4 and TRBJ1-1, with a possible D match to TRBD1 (6 bases). This TCR was sampled from an adult with an advanced solid tumor such as melanoma, head and neck, liver or kidney cancer. The specimen was CD4+ or CD8+ T cells sorted from blood, collected in a trial of the OX40 agonist ivuxolimab. The CDR3 nucleotides are TGTGCCAGCAGCTTGGAGGGGGGGACCACTGAAGCTTTCTTT. Translated, it gives CASSLEGGTTEAFF.